This T cell receptor (beta chain) was found in a study of T cell responses to AZD1222 COVID-19 vaccine. Study findings and constraints: Among spike-specific TCRs, nearly half reportedly target unmutated variant regions. Repertoire sampling was restricted to post-peak T cell response timepoints. Baseline serology detected seropositivity in only 5 or 6 AZD1222 recipients. Compared with day 0, the breadth and depth of the Spike-specific TCR repertoire rose significantly after two doses of AZD1222.

Measured with immunoSEQ multiplex PCR; TCRdb has only the in-frame clones, and not every one. This sample has 150,000 to 200,000 clones, with 90% found just once. About this clone: As yet, its antigen is unknown.

Per the germline V gene, CDR1 is MNHEY and CDR2 is SVGEGT. The CDR3 runs 16 residues. After removal of 4 bases from V and 2 bases from J, the junction contained 7 bases not matched to a gene. Source: peripheral blood, taken on day 0 of AZD1222 vaccination. The source of this sequence is an adult in good health. The gene calls are TRBV6-2 or TRBV6-3 and TRBJ2-7; 11 positions match TRBD1. CDR3 in amino acids: CASSSNPGQGAYEQYF. CDR3 nucleotide sequence: TGTGCCAGCAGTTCCAATCCGGGACAGGGGGCCTACGAGCAGTACTTC.